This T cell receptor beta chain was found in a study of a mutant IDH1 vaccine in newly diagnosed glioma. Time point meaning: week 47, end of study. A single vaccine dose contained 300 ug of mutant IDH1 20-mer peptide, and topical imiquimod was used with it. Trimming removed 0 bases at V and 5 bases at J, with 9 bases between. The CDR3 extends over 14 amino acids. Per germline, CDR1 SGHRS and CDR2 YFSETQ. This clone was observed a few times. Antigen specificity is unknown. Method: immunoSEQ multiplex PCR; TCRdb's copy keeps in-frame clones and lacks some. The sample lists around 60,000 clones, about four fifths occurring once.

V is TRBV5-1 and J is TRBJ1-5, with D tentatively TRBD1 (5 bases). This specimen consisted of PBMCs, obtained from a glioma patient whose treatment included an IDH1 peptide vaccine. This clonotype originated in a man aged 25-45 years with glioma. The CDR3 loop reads CASSLEGRDQPQHF. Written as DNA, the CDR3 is TGCGCCAGCAGCTTGGAGGGGCGGGATCAGCCCCAGCATTTT.